These 3 T cell receptor beta chains came from one sample sequenced in a study of shared clonotypes between healthy human individuals. Sequencing used immunoSEQ multiplex PCR; TCRdb keeps in-frame clones, though not all of them. The table lists roughly 500,000 clones, approximately 80% of them singletons. Sequenced sample: PBMCs. Every receptor here comes from a woman between 35 and 50 years old in good health. Some clones in this sample may be carry-over from other donors' samples.

In nucleotides, the CDR3 is TGTGCCAGCAAACAGGGCAATGAAAAACTGTTTTTT. As protein: CASKQGNEKLFF. This rearrangement joins TRBV28 to TRBJ1-4; perhaps TRBD1 as D (6 bases). The CDR3 runs 12 residues. The V gene lost 7 bases and the J gene lost 5 bases, with 8 bases spanning the gap. The germline gives CDR1 MDHEN, CDR2 SYDVKM.

The chain recombines TRBV15 with TRBJ2-7, with no clear D. The germline V gene encodes CDR1 LNHNV and CDR2 YYDKDF (reference sequence). V was cut by 1 base and J by 1 base, with 8 bases left in between. This CDR3 comprises 14 residues. CDR3 sequence (DNA): TGTGCCACCAGCAGAGTTTACGCTTCCTACGAGCAGTACTTC. Its translation is CATSRVYASYEQYF.

The genes are TRBV11-3 and TRBJ1-3, with D possibly being TRBD1 (5 bases). Looked up from germline, CDR1 is SGHNT and CDR2 is YENEEA. This CDR3 spans 15 amino acids. V was trimmed by 5 bases and J by 2 bases, leaving 13 bases between them. The CDR3 region has the DNA TGTGCCAGCAGCCGGACGGGGGTGGCTGGAAACACCATATATTTT. Translating it yields CASSRTGVAGNTIYF.